This T cell receptor (beta chain) was profiled in a study of blood T cell repertoires in COVID-19. Study-wide background: PBMCs, B-cell-depleted T cells, or T cells provided the cDNA or gDNA that made up the material.

CDR1 is SGHTA and CDR2 is FQGNSA in the germline V gene. The CDR3 consists of 14 residues. V was clipped by 5 bases and J by 2 bases, with 11 bases between them. This clone was recorded only once. Per the original methods: Reference gene primer amplification gave nucleated cell count estimates. TCRdb's table, derived via immunoSEQ multiplex PCR, lists solely in-frame clones and lacks some. For V, J and clone size, that table is used; D and trimming come from the DNA. The data hold just over 85,000 clones, with about 88% observed a single time. V usage is TRBV7-2 and J usage is TRBJ2-3; D might be TRBD1 (6 bases). Sequencing used peripheral blood. The receptor was derived from a man aged 50 to 60 with acute or convalescent COVID-19. The CDR3 coding sequence is TGTGCCAGCAGCCCCTGGACAGACACAGATACGCAGTATTTT. Translated: CASSPWTDTDTQYF.